This note documents a single T cell receptor beta chain sequence. The antigen this receptor binds is unknown. Within one base of it there is no much larger clone, and no base qualities were kept. The sample is drawn from a study of graft-versus-host responses after intestinal transplantation (dated by TCRdb to 2020 to 2022). Background for the entire study: Multivisceral, liver-intestinal, or isolated intestinal transplants were received by the recipients. Every recipient was given anti-thymocyte globulin induction, then maintenance tacrolimus and steroids for 2 to 3 years. After intestinal transplantation, graft-versus-host and host-versus-graft alloreactive T cell clones were followed in the graft, circulation and bone marrow using bulk TCR-beta CDR3 sequencing. To identify alloreactive clones, pre-transplant mixed lymphocyte reaction products were sequenced and compared with unstimulated pre-transplant donor and recipient T cells. A cohort of roughly 25 intestinal transplant recipients, including one retransplant, was enrolled, and a few patients lacking pretransplant specimens were excluded. A peak of at least 4% donor T cells among recipient peripheral blood mononuclear cells was the definition used for donor T cell macrochimerism. Rather than being sequenced by the commercial service, samples from a few later patients were sequenced in-house on an Illumina MiSeq and processed with MiXCR. What the study reported, not specific to this receptor: Peak levels of circulating GvH clones were associated with declines in HvG clones early after transplant. Conclusions were limited by the relatively low number and heterogeneity of intestinal transplant patients. GvH clones turned up in recipient bone marrow, with some appearing earlier in ileal mucosa or blood, a pattern consistent with an intestinal mucosal origin. Patients with donor T cell macrochimerism had high GvH to HvG T cell clonal ratios in their allografts.

Its CDR3 holds 15 amino acids, cysteine through phenylalanine. Here the CDR3 DNA is all that survives: 45 bases in frame from base 1. In the germline V gene (reference sequence), CDR1 corresponds to GTSNPN and CDR2 to SVGIG. For this chain, trimming is 1 base at the V end and 2 bases at the J end, and the number of junction bases without a gene match is 8. Blood samples were collected up to 4 times in the first month after transplant and then at least monthly when available. The method behind the library was the immunoSEQ multiplex PCR assay. For most patients, genomic DNA was subjected to high-throughput TCR-beta CDR3 sequencing by Adaptive Biotechnologies. As for the original processing: TCR sequencing data were retrieved from Adaptive's ImmunoSEQ software for 18 patients, whereas a few other patients were processed with MiXCR and VDJtools. CDR3 nucleotide sequences shared between donor and recipient were removed because their origin could not be assigned. At least 2-fold expansion over unstimulated cells and a minimum CFSE-low frequency of 0.002% (template counts) or 0.001% (read counts) were required for clones to be classified as alloreactive. A clone was considered mappable if detected in the sequenced pre-transplant spleen, lymph node, or MLR CFSE-low populations of the donor or recipient. Cumulative frequency of alloreactive clones was calculated as a percentage of all sequences weighted by copy number. Sourced from immuneACCESS, this table was stored by TCRdb with only in-frame sequences that have V and J called. A share of the clones is absent; for the studies checked, an unresolved V gene accounts for under half, and the remainder has no known explanation. From that table come the V and J calls and clone size; the DNA was used to work out D and trimming. Recorded for this sample are just over 20,000 clones; approximately 92% of them occurred a single time. 43% of the sample lies in the top ten.

The sequence is built from TRBV30 and TRBJ2-7; 7 bases in the middle match TRBD1. The TCR sequence derives from a human patient who received an intestinal transplant, so some T cells may come from the graft donor. The sample here was PBMCs, taken approximately 250 days after intestinal transplant. The CDR3 protein sequence reads: CAWSGPGTATYEQYF. The sequenced DNA: TGTGCCTGGAGTGGCCCGGGGACAGCAACCTACGAGCAGTACTTC.